This TCR beta chain originates from a study of T cells in Graves' hyperthyroidism and ophthalmopathy. Exclusion of a patient resulted from uncontrolled infection, other autoimmune disease, pregnancy or lactation. It was RNA transcripts that yielded the amplified TCR beta CDR3 regions. HTBI primers were used for first-round RT-PCR of the TCR CDR3. TCRdb fed the multiplex PCR reads into MiXCR, producing one record per CDR3 protein. The sample has some 600,000 distinct CDR3 sequences, roughly 13% seen once; the top ten hold 5% to 7%. Losses at the gene ends were 6 bases for V and 4 bases for J; bases not matched to a gene: 6. The CDR3 loop spans 13 amino acids. Germline V gene data show CDR1 as DFQATT and CDR2 as SNEGSKA (reference sequence).

This TCR was recovered from a woman in her twenties or thirties with Graves' hyperthyroidism that later progressed to Graves' ophthalmopathy. Material: blood. The gene calls are TRBV20-1 and TRBJ1-1; TRBD1 matches at 9 bases. The CDR3 region is CSADGTGITEAFF. DNA for the CDR3: TGCAGTGCCGACGGGACAGGGATCACTGAAGCTTTCTTT.